These 32 T cell receptor beta chains were sequenced from one sample in a study of T cells in localized non-small cell lung cancer. Profiled with immunoSEQ multiplex PCR; TCRdb holds only in-frame clones, not every one. The sample includes approximately 70,000 clones, more than 80% of them seen just once. The specimen was PBMCs, collected before any cancer treatment. These receptors were collected from a man between 40 and 69 years old with stage II lung adenocarcinoma.

This chain connects TRBV5-1 to TRBJ2-2, with D perhaps given as TRBD1 or TRBD2 (5 bases each). The CDR3 consists of 18 residues. From germline, CDR1 is SGHRS and CDR2 YFSETQ. V dropped 1 base and J dropped 5 bases, with 21 bases sitting between them. Here the CDR3 reads CASSLWGTGQGATGELFF. DNA of the CDR3: TGCGCCAGCAGCTTGTGGGGGACGGGTCAGGGCGCAACCGGGGAGCTGTTTTTT.

This clone was found a few times. The chain is built from TRBV19 and TRBJ1-5; TRBD1 might be the D (6 bases). CDR1 and CDR2 from the germline V gene are LNHDA and SQIVND (reference sequence). The CDR3 consists of 14 residues. Deletions cut 9 bases from V and 1 base from J, with 13 bases between. CDR3 protein: CASGNRESNQPQHF. Written as DNA, the CDR3 is TGTGCCAGCGGAAACAGGGAAAGCAATCAGCCCCAGCATTTT.

The rearrangement uses TRBV4-3 and TRBJ2-1, with no clear D. The germline V gene encodes CDR1 LGHNA and CDR2 YSLEER. V was cut by 4 bases and J by 4 bases, with 20 bases left in between. The CDR3 loop spans 17 amino acids. CDR3 residues: CASSLVPLRSGYNEQFF. The CDR3 DNA reads TGCGCCAGCAGCCTCGTTCCCCTGCGAAGTGGGTACAATGAGCAGTTCTTC.

In the case of this clone: This sample also contains other DNA sequences that code for the same CDR3. The chain combines TRBV4-2 with TRBJ2-3; 7 nucleotides agree with TRBD2. The germline CDR1 and CDR2 sequences are LGHNA and YNFKEQ. This CDR3 spans 16 amino acids. Losses at the gene ends were 0 bases for V and 2 bases for J; bases not matched to a gene: 5. The CDR3 reads CASSQDGGTTTDTQYF. The DNA of the CDR3 is TGTGCCAGCAGCCAAGACGGGGGGACTACCACAGATACGCAGTATTTT.

The chain carries TRBV5-4 and TRBJ1-2, with a weak D call TRBD1 (6 bases). The CDR3 consists of 16 residues. Per germline, CDR1 SGHNT and CDR2 YYREEE (reference sequence). V lost 2 bases to trimming and J lost 4 bases, with 18 bases between them. As DNA, the CDR3 is TGTGCCAGCAGCTTAGGGGGGGCCTTCGGGTTCTATGGCTACACCTTC. Its protein product is CASSLGGAFGFYGYTF.

The rearrangement uses TRBV4-3 and TRBJ2-2, with D uncertain. The CDR3 is 15 amino acids. Trimming removed 1 base at V and 5 bases at J, with 11 bases between. Germline V CDR1 and CDR2: LGHNA, YSLEER. The CDR3 nucleotides read TGCGCCAGCAGCCAAGGACGGAGCCGAACCGGGGAGCTGTTTTTT. This translates into CASSQGRSRTGELFF.

The rearrangement joins TRBV12-5 to TRBJ2-7; D possibly matches TRBD1 or TRBD2 (6 bases each). CDR1 and CDR2 from the germline V gene are LGHNT and FRNRAP. The CDR3 loop spans 14 amino acids. Deletions cut 5 bases from V and 0 bases from J, with 11 bases between. CDR3 protein: CASGIGGTSYEQYF. The CDR3 nucleotides are TGTGCTAGTGGTATCGGGGGCACCTCCTACGAGCAGTACTTC.

The rearrangement uses TRBV11-3 and TRBJ2-1; D is unclear. Trimming pared 1 base from V and 3 bases from J, leaving 4 bases between. This CDR3 region has 13 residues. Germline CDR1 SGHNT, CDR2 YENEEA. The CDR3 sequence: CASSLGYYNEQFF. The CDR3 DNA reads TGTGCCAGCAGCTTAGGTTACTACAATGAGCAGTTCTTC. The variable domain in full, with the rest retrieved from reference TRBV11-3 and TRBJ2-1, is EAGVVQSPRYKIIEKKQPVAFWCNPISGHNTLYWYLQNLGQGPELLIRYENEEAVDDSQLPKDRFSAERLKGVDSTLKIQPAELGDSAVYLCASSLGYYNEQFFGPGTRLTVL.

This clone came up once. This chain connects TRBV11-3 to TRBJ1-1; weak D call: TRBD1 (5 bases). This CDR3 has 15 amino acids. Germline V gene lookup returns CDR1 SGHNT and CDR2 YENEEA. Between the trimmed V and J ends, which lost 5 bases and 1 base, there was a span of 14 bases. The CDR3 bases are TGTGCCAGCAGCCTGCGACAGAAAGGGAACACTGAAGCTTTCTTT. Translated, it gives CASSLRQKGNTEAFF. Looking up the rest from reference TRBV11-3 and TRBJ1-1 gives the full variable domain: EAGVVQSPRYKIIEKKQPVAFWCNPISGHNTLYWYLQNLGQGPELLIRYENEEAVDDSQLPKDRFSAERLKGVDSTLKIQPAELGDSAVYLCASSLRQKGNTEAFFGQGTRLTVV.

The J gene is TRBJ2-1, the V gene TRBV30; no firm D call. Germline V gene lookup returns CDR1 GTSNPN and CDR2 SVGIG (reference sequence). This CDR3 contains 14 residues. V dropped 0 bases and J dropped 3 bases, with 9 bases sitting between them. The CDR3 nucleotides read TGTGCCTGGAGTGTGGGAACGAACTACAATGAGCAGTTCTTC. Protein: CAWSVGTNYNEQFF.

The chain employs TRBV19 and TRBJ1-2, with 8 bases that match TRBD1. Germline loops: CDR1 LNHDA, CDR2 SQIVND (reference sequence). This CDR3 is built from 13 residues. V dropped 5 bases and J dropped 8; count of bases not matched to a gene: 7. The CDR3 coding sequence is TGTGCCAGTAGTGCCGGACAGGGAAAAGGCTACACCTTC. The encoded protein is CASSAGQGKGYTF.

In DNA form, the CDR3 reads TGTGCCAGCAGCTTACTACGGGAGAACGGTCAGCAGTACTTC. This gives the protein CASSLLRENGQQYF. The chain carries TRBV11-3 and TRBJ2-7; weak D call: TRBD2 (6 bases). Germline V gives CDR1 SGHNT, CDR2 YENEEA. The CDR3 is 14 amino acids. The germline V and J ends were trimmed by 2 bases and 8 bases, with 16 bases remaining between them.

This clone was counted between two and nine times. The gene calls are TRBV30 and TRBJ2-5; D uncertain. Trimming removed 0 bases at V and 11 bases at J, with 10 bases between. Germline V lookup: CDR1 GTSNPN, CDR2 SVGIG (reference sequence). The CDR3 is 11 residues long. The CDR3 DNA reads as TGTGCCTGGAGTGTATCCGGTGGACAGTACTTC. Its protein is CAWSVSGGQYF. The entire variable domain, with the rest obtained from reference TRBV30 and TRBJ2-5, is as follows: SQTIHQWPATLVQPVGSPLSLECTVEGTSNPNLYWYRQAAGRGLQLLFYSVGIGQISSEVPQNLSASRPQDRQFILSSKKLLLSDSGFYLCAWSVSGGQYFGPGTRLLVL.

The CDR3 here is CASSNAARTKSSYEQYF. The DNA of the CDR3 is TGTGCCAGCAGTAACGCTGCTCGGACAAAGAGCTCCTACGAGCAGTACTTC. This chain links TRBV25-1 with TRBJ2-5; a weak D match, TRBD1 (5 bases). Judging by the DNA end, TRBJ2-7 fits better; the J call may be wrong. The CDR3 spans 17 residues. Germline CDR1 reads MGHDK; CDR2 reads SYGVNS.

The rearrangement links TRBV19 to TRBJ1-5; D unclear. V shed 5 bases and J shed 2 bases, with 10 bases lying between them. The CDR3 sequence is 14 residues long. Germline V gene data show CDR1 as LNHDA and CDR2 as SQIVND (reference sequence). The CDR3 DNA follows: TGTGCCAGTAGTTGGGTGGGAGGCAATCAGCCCCAGCATTTT. Protein: CASSWVGGNQPQHF. Together with reference TRBV19 and TRBJ1-5, the CDR3 gives the full variable domain: DGGITQSPKYLFRKEGQNVTLSCEQNLNHDAMYWYRQDPGQGLRLIYYSQIVNDFQKGDIAEGYSVSREKKESFPLTVTSAQKNPTAFYLCASSWVGGNQPQHFGDGTRLSIL.

V gene TRBV6-6 combines with J gene TRBJ2-3; D assignment may be TRBD1 or TRBD2 (5 bases each). In germline, CDR1 is MNHNY, CDR2 SVGAGI (reference sequence). Trimming took off 6 bases at V and 2 bases at J, with 9 bases between the two ends. The CDR3 has 13 residues. The CDR3 DNA is TGTGCCAGCAGGAGGGGAACCACAGATACGCAGTATTTT. It encodes CASRRGTTDTQYF.

V and J are TRBV5-4 and TRBJ1-2; no clear D. The CDR3 has 15 residues. Germline V CDR1 and CDR2: SGHNT, YYREEE (reference sequence). Trimming took 5 bases from V and 4 from J, leaving 18 bases between them. The CDR3 sequence is CASSLQKDRSYGYTF. CDR3 nucleotide sequence: TGTGCCAGCAGTCTACAGAAGGATCGAAGCTATGGCTACACCTTC.

The chain carries TRBV2 and TRBJ2-7, with D possibly being TRBD2 (6 bases). Germline-derived CDR1 and CDR2 are SNHLY and FYNNEI. Between the trimmed V and J ends, which lost 7 bases and 2 bases, there was a span of 15 bases. The CDR3 has 14 residues. In nucleotides, the CDR3 is TGTGCCAGCAAGGAGGGTTTAGCGACCTACGAGCAGTACTTC. Translating gives CASKEGLATYEQYF.

V and J are TRBV4-3 and TRBJ2-7; TRBD2 matches at 8 bases. Per germline, CDR1 LGHNA and CDR2 YSLEER. Trimming removed 9 bases from V and 3 bases from J; junction bases left unmatched: 13. This CDR3 has 15 amino acids. In nucleotides, the CDR3 is TGCGCCAGTGCAGTTGGGCGGGAGGCTGTCTACGAGCAGTACTTC. It is translated as CASAVGREAVYEQYF.

The V gene is TRBV5-6, the J gene TRBJ1-2, with unresolved D. In germline, CDR1 is SGHDT, CDR2 YYEEEE. V dropped 2 bases and J dropped 2 bases, with 10 bases sitting between them. The CDR3 consists of 14 residues. As DNA, the CDR3 is TGTGCCAGCAGCTTAAGTAGTTTAAACTATGGCTACACCTTC. It translates to CASSLSSLNYGYTF.

V gene TRBV18 combines with J gene TRBJ1-4, with 8 positions matching TRBD1. This CDR3 has 16 amino acids. The germline CDR1 and CDR2 sequences are KGHSH and LQKENI. J was trimmed by 6 bases and V by 2 bases; bases with no gene match: 8. The CDR3 loop reads CASSPYGGGQDEKLFF. Written as DNA, the CDR3 is TGTGCCAGCTCACCATACGGGGGGGGACAGGATGAAAAACTGTTTTTT.

The chain recombines TRBV19 with TRBJ2-2; 8 bases agree with TRBD2. Germline-derived CDR1 and CDR2 are LNHDA and SQIVND (reference sequence). With V trimmed by 1 base and J by 6 bases, 1 base remained unmatched. The CDR3 sequence is 14 residues long. CDR3 sequence reads: CASSIAGGPGELFF. In nucleotides, the CDR3 is TGTGCCAGTAGTATAGCGGGAGGGCCCGGGGAGCTGTTTTTT. Full variable domain (rest looked up from reference TRBV19 and TRBJ2-2): DGGITQSPKYLFRKEGQNVTLSCEQNLNHDAMYWYRQDPGQGLRLIYYSQIVNDFQKGDIAEGYSVSREKKESFPLTVTSAQKNPTAFYLCASSIAGGPGELFFGEGSRLTVL.

The rearrangement links TRBV5-1 to TRBJ1-1; TRBD1 aligns across 9 bases. J gave up 5 bases and V 4 bases, and 9 bases lay outside the gene matches. Germline V gene sequence: CDR1 SGHRS, CDR2 YFSETQ. The CDR3 runs 15 residues. The CDR3 nucleotides are TGCGCCAGCAGCGGGCGACAGGGGGTGGGAACTGAAGCTTTCTTT. Its protein product is CASSGRQGVGTEAFF.

The V call is TRBV18, the J call TRBJ1-2, with 8 bases aligning to TRBD1. There are 15 residues in the CDR3. V dropped 1 base and J dropped 6; count of bases not matched to a gene: 7. Per the germline V gene, CDR1 is KGHSH and CDR2 is LQKENI. In DNA form, the CDR3 reads TGTGCCAGCTCACCACAGACAGGGGTCTCTAATGGCTACACCTTC. Translation: CASSPQTGVSNGYTF.

This chain links TRBV2 with TRBJ1-4; 7 bases line up with TRBD1. This CDR3 has 14 residues. V dropped 8 bases and J dropped 3; count of bases not matched to a gene: 6. Per germline, CDR1 SNHLY and CDR2 FYNNEI. The CDR3 DNA reads TGTGCCAGCGGAGACAGGGAAGCTAATGAAAAACTGTTTTTT. Protein: CASGDREANEKLFF.

This sequence joins TRBV6-5 and TRBJ2-7; tentatively, D is TRBD2 (6 bases). Per germline, CDR1 MNHEY and CDR2 SVGAGI. The V gene lost 4 bases and the J gene lost 7 bases, with 14 bases spanning the gap. There are 13 residues in the CDR3. The CDR3 coding sequence is TGTGCCAGCAGTTTCCGGACTAATGGGGAGCAGTACTTC. This translates into CASSFRTNGEQYF.

The chain employs TRBV19 and TRBJ2-7; D possibly corresponds to TRBD2 (6 bases). The CDR3 has 16 residues. V lost 0 bases and J lost 0, with 12 bases in between. Germline CDR1 and CDR2: LNHDA and SQIVND (reference sequence). The CDR3 loop is CASSIDASATSYEQYF. CDR3 in DNA: TGTGCCAGTAGTATAGACGCTAGCGCCACCTCCTACGAGCAGTACTTC. Combining the CDR3 with reference TRBV19 and TRBJ2-7 gives the whole variable domain DGGITQSPKYLFRKEGQNVTLSCEQNLNHDAMYWYRQDPGQGLRLIYYSQIVNDFQKGDIAEGYSVSREKKESFPLTVTSAQKNPTAFYLCASSIDASATSYEQYFGPGTRLTVT.

The J gene is TRBJ2-7, the V gene TRBV18; 9 nucleotides align to TRBD1. This CDR3 is built from 15 residues. Germline CDR1 reads KGHSH; CDR2 reads LQKENI. V lost 3 bases to trimming and J lost 3 bases; unmatched junction nucleotides: 6. CDR3 sequence (DNA): TGTGCCAGCTCACCCGCCGGGACAGGGATCTACGAGCAGTACTTC. This codes for CASSPAGTGIYEQYF.

The CDR3 DNA reads as TGTGCCAGCAGCTTAGCGGGGACAGGTATCAATGAGCAGTTCTTC. The encoded protein is CASSLAGTGINEQFF. J is TRBJ2-1 and V is TRBV7-9; 8 nucleotides line up with TRBD1. Germline V gene lookup returns CDR1 SEHNR and CDR2 FQNEAQ (reference sequence). The CDR3 runs 15 residues. After removal of 0 bases from V and 6 bases from J, the junction contained 4 bases not matched to a gene. Looking up the rest from reference TRBV7-9 and TRBJ2-1 gives the full variable domain: DTGVSQNPRHKITKRGQNVTFRCDPISEHNRLYWYRQTLGQGPEFLTYFQNEAQLEKSRLLSDRFSAERPKGSFSTLEIQRTEQGDSAMYLCASSLAGTGINEQFFGPGTRLTVL.

The rearrangement uses TRBV19 and TRBJ1-1; tentatively, D is TRBD1 (6 bases). The CDR3 extends over 16 amino acids. V was trimmed by 4 bases and J by 2 bases, leaving 17 bases between them. Germline values: CDR1 LNHDA, CDR2 SQIVND (reference sequence). The CDR3 loop is CASSTPSDRTNTEAFF. As DNA, the CDR3 is TGTGCCAGTAGTACCCCGTCCGACAGGACTAACACTGAAGCTTTCTTT.

The genes are TRBV27 and TRBJ2-2; a possible D gene is TRBD2 (6 bases). CDR3 size: 16 residues. The germline V gene encodes CDR1 MNHEY and CDR2 SMNVEV (reference sequence). V was clipped by 3 bases and J by 5 bases, with 16 bases between them. Here the CDR3 DNA reads TGTGCCAGCAGTTTCGTAGGAGGGATGAGGACCGGGGAGCTGTTTTTT. Translated: CASSFVGGMRTGELFF.

This clone was seen a handful of times. The chain is built from TRBV30 and TRBJ1-1; D not resolved. CDR3 length: 14 residues. V lost 3 bases, J lost 5 bases, and 16 bases lay in between. Germline CDR1 and CDR2: GTSNPN and SVGIG (reference sequence). In nucleotides, the CDR3 is TGTGCCTGGAGAGCGGACTACCCCGGGACTGAAGCTTTCTTT. It translates to CAWRADYPGTEAFF.